This TCR beta chain came from a study of T cell responses to AZD1222 COVID-19 vaccine. Whole-study results and caveats: CD4 TCRs covered the whole spike, strongest at regions 160-218 and 743-854. No day 14 peak samples; only post-peak repertoires were characterized. The donors showed a predominance of white British ancestry and of females, with possible underestimation of clonal diversity.

Second-dose timings of about 4 or about 12 weeks were pooled. Some clones are missing from TCRdb's copy, which holds only in-frame ones; the method was immunoSEQ multiplex PCR. The sample consists of roughly 150,000 clones, roughly 90% of them appearing once. Turning to this clone: No antigen is known for it.

Germline-derived CDR1 and CDR2 are KGHSH and LQKENI. The length of the CDR3 is 15 residues. V lost 2 bases and J lost 6, with 14 bases in between. Source: peripheral blood, taken 28 days after the second AZD1222 dose. The source of this sequence is an adult who received the AZD1222 COVID-19 vaccine. The rearrangement joins TRBV18 to TRBJ2-1; weak D call: TRBD1 (5 bases). The CDR3 reads CASSPRGHYFNEQFF. CDR3 nucleotides: TGTGCCAGCTCACCAAGGGGTCATTACTTCAATGAGCAGTTCTTC. Supplemented by reference TRBV18 and TRBJ2-1, the full variable domain reads NAGVMQNPRHLVRRRGQEARLRCSPMKGHSHVYWYRQLPEEGLKFMVYLQKENIIDESGMPKERFSAEFPKEGPSILRIQQVVRGDSAAYFCASSPRGHYFNEQFFGPGTRLTVL.